A single sample gave rise to the 31 T cell receptor beta chains below, sequenced in a study of T cell responses to AZD1222 COVID-19 vaccine. Produced via immunoSEQ multiplex PCR; TCRdb's table is partial and in-frame only. Of about 140,000 clones in the sample, 80% to 90% are singletons; the top ten hold 1.5% to 2%. This specimen was peripheral blood, taken on day 0 of AZD1222 vaccination. These receptors originate from an adult in good health.

This clone was observed once. The chain employs TRBV3-1 (or the pseudogene TRBV3-2) and TRBJ1-1, with unresolved D. The CDR3 has 16 residues. Trimming took 5 bases from V and 4 from J, leaving 20 bases between them. Germline assignment: CDR1 LGHDT and CDR2 YNNKEL (reference sequence). The CDR3, as DNA: TGTGCCAGCAGCGAAAGTCGGAATCCCAAGGGCACTGAAGCTTTCTTT. Protein: CASSESRNPKGTEAFF.

This chain connects TRBV30 to TRBJ2-1; D is unclear. Germline V CDR1 and CDR2: GTSNPN, SVGIG (reference sequence). The V and J ends lost 5 bases and 1 base respectively, with 12 bases between them. The CDR3 contains 14 residues. For the CDR3, the DNA is TGTGCCTGGGTCAAGGACGCGTCCTACAATGAGCAGTTCTTC. It encodes CAWVKDASYNEQFF.

The chain has TRBV21-1 and TRBJ2-5; the table's D call, TRBD1, has no DNA check behind it. TRBV21-1 is labeled a pseudogene. The CDR3 has 22 residues. The CDR3 loop reads CASSKARLIQGVLQELKETQYF. The CDR3 nucleotides are TGTGCCAGCAGCAAAGCGCGGCTAATACAGGGGGTACTCCAGGAACTCAAAGAGACCCAGTACTTC.

V is TRBV2 and J is TRBJ1-2; perhaps TRBD1 as D (6 bases). The CDR3 totals 14 residues. Germline loops: CDR1 SNHLY, CDR2 FYNNEI. V was cut by 5 bases and J by 5 bases, with 15 bases left in between. This CDR3 reads CASSSGGGPYGYTF. DNA for the CDR3: TGTGCCAGCAGTTCTGGTGGGGGGCCGTATGGCTACACCTTC.

The chain links TRBV12-5 to TRBJ1-2; D is possibly TRBD1 (5 bases). The CDR3 is 13 amino acids. Per the germline V gene, CDR1 is LGHNT and CDR2 is FRNRAP. Between the trimmed V and J ends, which lost 1 base and 5 bases, there was a span of 8 bases. The chain's CDR3 is CASGLEQAYGYTF. CDR3 nucleotide sequence: TGTGCTAGTGGTTTGGAACAGGCGTATGGCTACACCTTC.

This chain connects TRBV19 to TRBJ1-6, with 12 bases lining up with TRBD1. In germline, CDR1 is LNHDA, CDR2 SQIVND (reference sequence). The CDR3 length is 21 residues. Trimming removed 6 bases from V and 9 bases from J; junction bases left unmatched: 24. The CDR3 is CASSPSPGQGANPRRASPLHF. For the CDR3, the DNA is TGTGCCAGTAGCCCTTCTCCGGGACAGGGGGCGAATCCCCGGCGGGCTTCACCCCTCCACTTT.

The CDR3 DNA reads as TGTGCCAGCAGTGAATTTGGGGCGGCTGAAGCTTTCTTT. Protein: CASSEFGAAEAFF. V usage is TRBV6-1 and J usage is TRBJ1-1; a possible D gene is TRBD1 (5 bases). The germline V gene has CDR1 MNHNS and CDR2 SASEGT. V gave up 2 bases and J gave up 6 bases, with 10 bases separating them. The CDR3 sequence is 13 residues long.

V is TRBV11-2 and J is TRBJ2-7, with a weak D call TRBD1 (6 bases). With 6 bases removed from V and 4 bases from J, the gap between germline ends came to 10 bases. This CDR3 is 12 amino acids long. Looked up from germline, CDR1 is SGHAT and CDR2 is FQNNGV. The CDR3 DNA sequence: TGTGCCAGCAGGTGGACAGCGTACGAGCAGTACTTC. Translation gives CASRWTAYEQYF.

The V gene is TRBV24-1, the J gene TRBJ1-2; D not resolved. CDR1 and CDR2 from the germline V gene are KGHDR and SFDVKD. CDR3 length equals 13 residues. V lost 4 bases and J lost 4, with 9 bases in between. The DNA of the CDR3 is TGTGCCACCAGTGAACCCGGTGCCTATGGCTACACCTTC. Translating it yields CATSEPGAYGYTF.

The chain carries TRBV27 and TRBJ2-5, with 11 bases lining up with TRBD2. CDR1 is MNHEY and CDR2 is SMNVEV in the germline V gene (reference sequence). The CDR3 extends over 15 amino acids. V lost 4 bases and J lost 4; bases outside the gene matches: 5. CDR3 amino acids: CASSSLAGGSETQYF. DNA of the CDR3: TGTGCCAGCAGTTCCCTAGCGGGAGGCTCAGAGACCCAGTACTTC.

This clone was seen only a few times. The chain uses TRBV15 and TRBJ1-2, with 7 bases lining up with TRBD1. Germline V gives CDR1 LNHNV, CDR2 YYDKDF (reference sequence). This CDR3 has 16 residues. Trimming removed 1 base from V and 6 bases from J; junction bases left unmatched: 11. The CDR3 spells CATSRGSGTVINGYTF. For the CDR3, the DNA is TGTGCCACCAGCAGAGGTTCCGGGACAGTCATCAATGGCTACACCTTC. Together with reference TRBV15 and TRBJ1-2, the CDR3 gives the full variable domain: DAMVIQNPRYQVTQFGKPVTLSCSQTLNHNVMYWYQQKSSQAPKLLFHYYDKDFNNEADTPDNFQSRRPNTSFCFLDIRSPGLGDTAMYLCATSRGSGTVINGYTFGSGTRLTVV.

This CDR3 reads CASSSYRTAYEQYF. The CDR3 DNA sequence: TGTGCCAGCAGCTCTTACAGGACCGCCTACGAGCAGTACTTC. This chain uses TRBV7-9 with TRBJ2-7; D might be TRBD1 (5 bases). V was pared by 4 bases and J by 2 bases, with 12 bases between. The CDR3 loop spans 14 amino acids. Germline CDR1 reads SEHNR; CDR2 reads FQNEAQ (reference sequence).

V usage is TRBV7-6 and J usage is TRBJ2-7; TRBD1 agrees at 9 bases. The CDR3 contains 14 residues. Germline CDR1 SGHVS, CDR2 FNYEAQ. V lost 4 bases, J lost 7 bases, and 8 bases stayed unmatched. CDR3 nucleotides: TGTGCCAGCAGCTCGGGGACAGGGATTGGGGAGCAGTACTTC. Translating gives CASSSGTGIGEQYF.

This chain joins TRBV27 and TRBJ1-2; no clear D gene. This CDR3 comprises 13 residues. V was trimmed by 0 bases and J by 3 bases, leaving 5 bases between them. Germline CDR1 reads MNHEY; CDR2 reads SMNVEV (reference sequence). The CDR3 here is CASSLSPDYGYTF. In nucleotides, the CDR3 is TGTGCCAGCAGTTTATCGCCCGACTATGGCTACACCTTC.

The rearrangement joins TRBV6-5 to TRBJ1-1, with a possible D match to TRBD1 (6 bases). V was pared by 6 bases and J by 2 bases, with 13 bases between. Germline V gene sequence: CDR1 MNHEY, CDR2 SVGAGI. The CDR3 loop spans 14 amino acids. The CDR3 sequence is CASSLRGGNTEAFF. The CDR3 DNA reads as TGTGCCAGCAGCCTCAGGGGTGGCAACACTGAAGCTTTCTTT.

This clone was observed a single time. The chain employs TRBV20-1 and TRBJ1-4; D uncertain. Germline V gene lookup returns CDR1 DFQATT and CDR2 SNEGSKA (reference sequence). This CDR3 has 12 residues. Trimming took off 3 bases at V and 11 bases at J, with 13 bases between the two ends. CDR3 in amino acids: CSASGPGVKLFF. CDR3 in DNA: TGCAGTGCTAGTGGCCCAGGAGTCAAACTGTTTTTT.

This clone has a handful of counts. V gene TRBV10-2 combines with J gene TRBJ2-7; 8 bases agree with TRBD1. Germline V gene lookup returns CDR1 WSHSY and CDR2 SAAADI. The CDR3 contains 13 residues. The J segment lost 3 bases and the V segment lost 8 bases, leaving 6 bases of the junction unmatched. CDR3 sequence: CASGEDRVYEQYF. The CDR3 nucleotides read TGCGCCAGCGGGGAGGACAGGGTCTACGAGCAGTACTTC.

The rearrangement joins TRBV4-1 to TRBJ1-2; TRBD1 matches at 9 bases. Germline CDR1 and CDR2: MGHRA and YSYEKL. The CDR3 length is 16 residues. The J segment lost 8 bases and the V segment lost 0 bases, leaving 10 bases of the junction unmatched. The CDR3 is CASSQDRGQGSEGYTF. In DNA, the CDR3 is TGCGCCAGCAGCCAAGACCGGGGACAGGGATCAGAAGGCTACACCTTC.

The chain employs TRBV28 and TRBJ1-2, with TRBD1 matching 10 bases. Germline V gene data show CDR1 as MDHEN and CDR2 as SYDVKM. The CDR3 runs to 17 residues. Unmatched junction bases numbered 14, after V lost 6 bases and J lost 4 bases. This CDR3 is CASRGGQGTQLIYGYTF. As DNA, the CDR3 is TGTGCCAGCAGAGGGGGACAGGGGACTCAACTCATCTATGGCTACACCTTC.

V is TRBV3-1 (or the pseudogene TRBV3-2) and J is TRBJ1-1; D is ambiguous. The CDR3 sequence is 12 residues long. V dropped 4 bases and J dropped 5 bases, with 8 bases sitting between them. CDR1 and CDR2 from the germline V gene are LGHDT and YNNKEL (reference sequence). The CDR3 is CASSLFGTEAFF. CDR3 nucleotide sequence: TGTGCCAGCAGCCTTTTCGGTACTGAAGCTTTCTTT.

The chain recombines TRBV7-8 with TRBJ2-5, with 8 bases fitting TRBD1. The germline CDR1 and CDR2 sequences are SGHVS and FQNEAQ. Germline trimming cut 5 bases from V and 5 bases from J; bases unmatched to any gene: 7. The CDR3 covers 14 residues. The CDR3 loop reads CASSPDRVWETQYF. The CDR3 DNA reads as TGTGCCAGCAGCCCGGACAGGGTTTGGGAGACCCAGTACTTC.

This clone was observed once. This sequence joins TRBV6-5 and TRBJ1-5; D gene ambiguous. CDR1 is MNHEY, CDR2 SVGAGI, per germline. Deletions cut 7 bases from V and 3 bases from J, with 13 bases between. The CDR3 extends over 14 amino acids. The CDR3 here is CASKVGVDNQPQHF. The CDR3 coding sequence is TGTGCCAGCAAGGTCGGGGTTGACAATCAGCCCCAGCATTTT.

The chain employs TRBV19 and TRBJ1-1; D might be TRBD1 (6 bases). The CDR3 loop spans 14 amino acids. Germline values: CDR1 LNHDA, CDR2 SQIVND (reference sequence). V was cut by 1 base and J by 6 bases, with 12 bases left in between. The CDR3 DNA sequence: TGTGCCAGTAGTATAGTCAGGCGGGGGCCTGAAGCTTTCTTT. Translating it yields CASSIVRRGPEAFF. Combining the CDR3 with reference TRBV19 and TRBJ1-1 gives the whole variable domain DGGITQSPKYLFRKEGQNVTLSCEQNLNHDAMYWYRQDPGQGLRLIYYSQIVNDFQKGDIAEGYSVSREKKESFPLTVTSAQKNPTAFYLCASSIVRRGPEAFFGQGTRLTVV.

V and J are TRBV5-6 and TRBJ1-2, with a weak D call TRBD1 (5 bases). CDR3 length equals 12 residues. Looked up from germline, CDR1 is SGHDT and CDR2 is YYEEEE. With 0 bases removed from V and 8 bases from J, the gap between germline ends came to 8 bases. The CDR3 sequence is CASSLGRDGYTF. The DNA for the CDR3 is TGTGCCAGCAGCTTGGGCAGGGACGGCTACACCTTC. The full variable domain, its missing parts supplied by reference TRBV5-6 and TRBJ1-2, is DAGVTQSPTHLIKTRGQQVTLRCSPKSGHDTVSWYQQALGQGPQFIFQYYEEEERQRGNFPDRFSGHQFPNYSSELNVNALLLGDSALYLCASSLGRDGYTFGSGTRLTVV.

The chain couples TRBV4-2 to TRBJ2-1; possibly TRBD1 or TRBD2 for D (6 bases each). V was trimmed by 0 bases and J by 1 base, leaving 7 bases between them. The CDR3 contains 15 residues. Germline V gives CDR1 LGHNA, CDR2 YNFKEQ. CDR3 region: CASSQEGGSYNEQFF. CDR3 DNA: TGTGCCAGCAGCCAAGAAGGGGGGTCCTACAATGAGCAGTTCTTC.

V is TRBV25-1 and J is TRBJ2-7, with D perhaps TRBD1 or TRBD2 (5 bases each). Germline CDR1 is MGHDK and CDR2 is SYGVNS. The length of the CDR3 is 15 residues. Trimming took 4 bases from V and 2 from J, leaving 15 bases between them. CDR3 region: CASSASGTGPYEQYF. The CDR3 DNA follows: TGTGCCAGCAGTGCCTCCGGGACGGGACCCTACGAGCAGTACTTC.

The V gene is TRBV13, the J gene TRBJ2-3, with D tentatively TRBD2 (6 bases). V was pared by 8 bases and J by 6 bases, with 21 bases between. The CDR3 runs to 15 residues. The V gene's germline CDR1 is PRHDT and CDR2 FYEKMQ (reference sequence). The CDR3 nucleotides read TGTGCCAGCCTGAGCATGGAGGGCACCGCGGATACGCAGTATTTT. This encodes CASLSMEGTADTQYF. Drawing the rest from reference TRBV13 and TRBJ2-3, the complete variable domain is AAGVIQSPRHLIKEKRETATLKCYPIPRHDTVYWYQQGPGQDPQFLISFYEKMQSDKGSIPDRFSAQQFSDYHSELNMSSLELGDSALYFCASLSMEGTADTQYFGPGTRLTVL.

The V and J genes are TRBV5-1 and TRBJ2-7, with TRBD2 matching over 8 bases. The germline CDR1 and CDR2 sequences are SGHRS and YFSETQ. V shed 1 base, J shed 3 bases, and the junction held 6 bases outside the gene matches. There are 15 residues in the CDR3. For the CDR3, the DNA is TGCGCCAGCAGCTTGCCCACCGGGACTAGCTACGAGCAGTACTTC. Encoded protein: CASSLPTGTSYEQYF.

This clone came up once. The V gene is TRBV10-1, the J gene TRBJ2-7; 8 positions agree with TRBD1. The CDR3 is 14 residues long. CDR1 is WNHNN, CDR2 SYGVQD, per germline (reference sequence). V dropped 5 bases and J dropped 4; count of bases not matched to a gene: 7. The CDR3 nucleotides read TGCGCCAGCAGTTCCAGGGGGCGAGAGTACGAGCAGTACTTC. It encodes CASSSRGREYEQYF.

This rearrangement joins TRBV6-6 to TRBJ1-5; D is unresolved. V was pared by 8 bases and J by 2 bases, with 13 bases between. Germline V gene lookup returns CDR1 MNHNY and CDR2 SVGAGI (reference sequence). There are 14 residues in the CDR3. Here the CDR3 reads CASDSRWGNQPQHF. The CDR3 DNA is TGTGCCAGCGATAGCCGGTGGGGCAATCAGCCCCAGCATTTT.

CDR3 in DNA: TGTGCCAGCAGGCCCCTGGCAACTAATGAAAAACTGTTTTTT. Its translation: CASRPLATNEKLFF. J is TRBJ1-4 and V is TRBV2; D remains ambiguous. The CDR3 consists of 14 residues. V was clipped by 6 bases and J by 0 bases, with 8 bases between them. Per the germline V gene, CDR1 is SNHLY and CDR2 is FYNNEI.